The present entry profiles one T cell receptor beta chain with its context. This sample is part of a study of technical replicates of blood from a few donors. The assay was immunoSEQ multiplex PCR, and TCRdb's table has in-frame clones only and misses some. The repertoire includes around 80,000 clones, 95% to 98% of them detected once, and approximately 0.15% sits in the top ten. CDR3 length: 15 residues. Germline CDR1 and CDR2: SEHNR and FQNEAQ (reference sequence). Trimming took 3 bases from V and 8 from J, leaving 16 bases between them. The sequence was obtained from a human donor in good health. This chain uses TRBV7-9 with TRBJ1-4, with D perhaps matching TRBD1 (5 bases). Sequencing input: T cells isolated from PBMCs. The CDR3 bases are TGTGCCAGCAGCTTGGCACAGGCAGGTCGAGAAAAACTGTTTTTT. It codes for CASSLAQAGREKLFF.